The clone carrying this T cell receptor beta chain was detected only a few times. The antigen is not known. In germline, CDR1 is SNHLY, CDR2 FYNNEI. The CDR3 runs 15 residues. The V segment lost 0 bases and the J segment 2 bases; nucleotides outside the gene matches: 2. From the 5' RACE reads, TCRdb called clonotypes with MiXCR, one entry per CDR3 protein. The sample has hundreds of thousands of distinct CDR3 sequences; roughly 20% are singletons. These data originate in a study of T-cell memory formation after mild COVID-19. Overall study results and limits: Detection of some responders pre-infection suggested pre-existing cross-reactive memory T cells participated.

The sequence derives from an adult woman who had mild COVID-19 (a few samples of this study predate the infection). Cell type and time point are not known. Sequences were obtained from PBMCs or a T cell subset sorted from them (not recorded which). This chain uses TRBV2 with TRBJ2-7; TRBD1 matches 9 bases. This CDR3 reads CASSEAGQGTYEQYF. CDR3 nucleotides: TGTGCCAGCAGTGAAGCGGGACAGGGTACCTACGAGCAGTACTTC.